This TCR beta chain comes out of a study of blood T cell repertoires in COVID-19. Study at large: Whether acute or convalescent, the COVID-19 samples came from the United States, Italy and Spain. T cells, B-cell-depleted T cells, or PBMCs supplied cDNA or gDNA.

In the study's own analysis: Amplifying reference gene primers gave estimates of nucleated cell counts. Generated by immunoSEQ multiplex PCR, the TCRdb table keeps only in-frame clones and is missing some. That table is the source of V, J and clone size, and D and trimming were worked out from the DNA. This table has about 280,000 clones, about 89% appearing once. Trimming removed 5 bases from V and 4 bases from J, with 15 bases in between. Germline V gene lookup returns CDR1 SGHTA and CDR2 FQGTGA. There are 16 residues in the CDR3. The sequencing sample was made of peripheral blood. This TCR came from a man aged 45 to 65 with acute or convalescent COVID-19. The chain joins TRBV7-3 to TRBJ2-6, with TRBD2 as a possible D gene (7 bases). CDR3 sequence reads: CASSLGAGAGANVLTF. DNA for the CDR3: TGTGCCAGCAGCCTCGGTGCGGGGGCAGGGGCCAACGTCCTGACTTTC.